These 8 T cell receptor beta chains came from one sample sequenced in a study of blood T cells in healthy people across ages. A second PCR, run for 7 to 11 cycles, used a sample-barcoded 5' primer plus a J-beta primer mix. Using its own MiXCR run on the 5' RACE reads, TCRdb lists one record per CDR3 protein. The data show under 2,000,000 distinct CDR3 sequences, 49% seen once. The sample taken for sequencing was blood. The origin of the receptors is a woman aged 40 to 49 in good health.

The chain employs TRBV20-1 and TRBJ2-1; 9 nucleotides line up with TRBD1. CDR3 length: 14 residues. Trimming took 3 bases from V and 8 from J; bases not matched to a gene: 8. Germline loops: CDR1 DFQATT, CDR2 SNEGSKA (reference sequence). CDR3: CSASLVDRGYEQFF. As DNA, the CDR3 is TGCAGTGCTAGTCTCGTGGACAGGGGCTATGAGCAGTTCTTC.

This rearrangement joins TRBV5-1 to TRBJ2-7; D perhaps matches TRBD2 (7 bases). CDR3 size: 15 residues. Trimming shortened V by 4 bases and J by 7 bases, and 21 bases separated the two germline ends. Germline V lookup: CDR1 SGHRS, CDR2 YFSETQ. CDR3: CASSPPPGGSGEQYF. CDR3 sequence (DNA): TGCGCCAGCAGCCCCCCCCCGGGGGGCTCGGGTGAGCAGTACTTC. The entire variable domain, with the rest obtained from reference TRBV5-1 and TRBJ2-7, is as follows: KAGVTQTPRYLIKTRGQQVTLSCSPISGHRSVSWYQQTPGQGLQFLFEYFSETQRNKGNFPGRFSGRQFSNSRSEMNVSTLELGDSALYLCASSPPPGGSGEQYFGPGTRLTVT.

Only a few counts were recorded for this clonotype. This sequence joins TRBV5-1 and TRBJ2-3; 7 nucleotides agree with TRBD2. In germline, CDR1 is SGHRS, CDR2 YFSETQ. CDR3 length equals 15 residues. Trimming took 3 bases from V and 1 from J; bases not matched to a gene: 5. For the CDR3, the DNA is TGCGCCAGCAGCTGGAGCGGGGACCGCACAGATACGCAGTATTTT. This encodes CASSWSGDRTDTQYF.

This chain links TRBV5-6 with TRBJ1-2; D possibly corresponds to TRBD1 (6 bases). The CDR3 consists of 14 residues. Germline values: CDR1 SGHDT, CDR2 YYEEEE. Trimming left V 4 bases short and J 4 bases short, with 14 bases between. This CDR3 is CASSHGQTVYGYTF. The CDR3 bases are TGTGCCAGCAGCCACGGACAGACCGTCTATGGCTACACCTTC.

This clonotype has just a few counts. V is TRBV20-1 and J is TRBJ1-6; D gene unclear. Trimming left V 8 bases short and J 2 bases short, with 13 bases between. Looked up from germline, CDR1 is DFQATT and CDR2 is SNEGSKA (reference sequence). The CDR3 length is 14 residues. CDR3 bases: TGCAGTACCCTCGGCGCCGCCTATAATTCACCCCTCCACTTT. Translating gives CSTLGAAYNSPLHF.

This clonotype has only a few counts. This chain joins TRBV29-1 and TRBJ2-4; 7 nucleotides line up with TRBD1. The J call may be faulty, since TRBJ2-7 better matches the DNA end. The CDR3 contains 12 residues. Per germline, CDR1 SQVTM and CDR2 ANQGSEA. CDR3 nucleotides: TGCAGCGGGGCGACAGGGTTAAGCGAGCAGTACTTC. It is translated as CSGATGLSEQYF.

The table lists this clonotype with a few counts. The chain links TRBV29-1 to TRBJ2-3; 8 nucleotides line up with TRBD2. J gave up 2 bases and V 6 bases, and 10 bases lay outside the gene matches. Germline V lookup: CDR1 SQVTM, CDR2 ANQGSEA. This CDR3 comprises 15 residues. The DNA for the CDR3 is TGCAGCGTCCCTCCCCGGGAGGGAGACACAGATACGCAGTATTTT. The encoded protein is CSVPPREGDTDTQYF.

The chain employs TRBV10-2 and TRBJ2-5; TRBD1 agrees at 7 bases. The CDR3 length is 15 residues. CDR1 and CDR2 from the germline V gene are WSHSY and SAAADI. Unmatched junction bases numbered 9, after V lost 1 base and J lost 7 bases. The CDR3 nucleotides read TGCGCCAGCAGTGAGTTAACGGGACAGCTAGGGACCCAGTACTTC. Its protein product is CASSELTGQLGTQYF.